This T cell receptor beta chain is drawn from a study of OX40 agonist ivuxolimab in advanced cancers. The wider study: Patients were treated with intravenous ivuxolimab, dosed at 0.01 to 10 mg/kg and infused every 2 weeks.

The CDR3 sequence is 13 residues long. CDR1 and CDR2 (germline): LNHDA, SQIVND (reference sequence). V was cut by 3 bases and J by 3 bases, with 6 bases left in between. The repertoire was sequenced with immunoSEQ multiplex PCR; TCRdb's copy has only in-frame clones and lacks some. Found here are 60,000 or so clones, around 92% of them singletons; the top ten hold roughly 19%. This clone was detected once. Sequences were derived from CD4+ or CD8+ T cells sorted from blood, sampled in a trial of the OX40 agonist ivuxolimab. The TCR originated in an adult with an advanced solid tumor such as melanoma, head and neck, liver or kidney cancer. The rearrangement uses TRBV19 and TRBJ2-1; D unresolved. CDR3 protein: CASSIPYYNEQFF. CDR3 nucleotides: TGTGCCAGTAGTATCCCTTACTACAATGAGCAGTTCTTC.